Sequencing of this TCR beta chain was carried out in a study of T cells in Graves' hyperthyroidism and ophthalmopathy. Study results and caveats: The authors' 13 V-J model separated ophthalmopathy from stable hyperthyroidism. Peripheral blood also featured most of the thyroid clonotypes expanded above 0.001.

The TCR beta CDR3 regions underwent amplification using RNA transcripts as the source. The TCR CDR3 first-round RT-PCR relied on the HTBI primer set. TCRdb itself ran the multiplex PCR reads through MiXCR, one entry per CDR3 protein. This table has hundreds of thousands of distinct CDR3 sequences, just under 45% appearing once. Trimming cost V 4 bases and J 5 bases; bases outside gene matches: 5. The CDR3 loop spans 14 amino acids. Those patients with uncontrolled infection, other autoimmune disease, pregnancy or lactation were excluded. This clonotype has ten or more counts. Its target is unknown. Material: peripheral blood or thyroid tissue (not recorded which). The chain employs TRBV12-3 or TRBV12-4 and TRBJ2-5; 9 bases align to TRBD2. The sequence derives from an adult man with Graves' disease, either hyperthyroidism or ophthalmopathy (not recorded which). The chain's CDR3 is CASSSGLASETQYF. The CDR3 coding sequence is TGTGCCAGCAGTTCCGGACTAGCGAGCGAGACCCAGTACTTC.